These 3 T cell receptor beta chains came from one sample sequenced in a study of response to subunit inactivated influenza vaccine. TCRdb independently ran MiXCR on the RT-PCR reads; one entry per CDR3 protein. Among about 570,000 distinct CDR3 sequences, about 11% were seen once, and the ten largest hold approximately 11%. A further study also used this sample, focusing on T cells expressing NK-cell markers. That paper adds: It was by 5'RACE template switching with UMIs that TCR beta cDNA was made.

The specimen comprised PBMCs from blood, sampled on the day of vaccination. Receptors were obtained from a man aged 50-59 years who received an inactivated influenza vaccine.

At least ten counts were recorded for this clonotype. The chain links TRBV7-9 to TRBJ1-1; 10 positions match TRBD1. The germline V gene has CDR1 SEHNR and CDR2 FQNEAQ (reference sequence). This CDR3 spans 16 amino acids. J lost 3 bases, V lost 2 bases, and 6 bases had no gene match. In nucleotides, the CDR3 is TGTGCCAGCAGCTTAAGCCCTGGACAGGGGGACACTGAAGCTTTCTTT. Translated: CASSLSPGQGDTEAFF.

Note on this clonotype: The junction departs from the called germline gene at one end, perhaps through a read error. This chain uses TRBV20-1 with TRBJ1-6; perhaps TRBD1 as D (6 bases). The V gene's germline CDR1 is DFQATT and CDR2 SNEGSKA (reference sequence). The CDR3 totals 15 residues. The CDR3 coding sequence is TGCAGTGCAGAGTCGGTTCGGGGGGCGTATTCACGCCTCCACTTT. Amino acid sequence: CSAESVRGAYSRLHF.

The chain's CDR3 is CSAVLAAQFF. Here the CDR3 DNA reads TGCAGCGCCGTACTAGCGGCTCAGTTCTTC. This rearrangement joins TRBV29-1 to TRBJ2-1; 8 positions match TRBD2. CDR3 length equals 10 residues. CDR1 and CDR2 (germline): SQVTM, ANQGSEA. J lost 13 bases, V lost 7 bases, and 6 bases had no gene match.